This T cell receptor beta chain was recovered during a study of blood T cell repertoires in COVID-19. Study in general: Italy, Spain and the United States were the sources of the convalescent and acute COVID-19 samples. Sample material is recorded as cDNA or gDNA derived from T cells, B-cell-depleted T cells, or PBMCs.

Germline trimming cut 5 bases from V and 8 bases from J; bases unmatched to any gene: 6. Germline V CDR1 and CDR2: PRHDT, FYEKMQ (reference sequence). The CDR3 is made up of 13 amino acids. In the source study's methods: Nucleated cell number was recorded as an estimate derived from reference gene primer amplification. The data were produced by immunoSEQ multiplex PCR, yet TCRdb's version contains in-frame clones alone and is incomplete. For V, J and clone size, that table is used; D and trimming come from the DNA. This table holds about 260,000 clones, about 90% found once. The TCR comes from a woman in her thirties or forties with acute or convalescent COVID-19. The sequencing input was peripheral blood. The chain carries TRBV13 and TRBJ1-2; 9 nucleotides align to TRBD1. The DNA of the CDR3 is TGTGCCAGCAGCCAACAGGGGGCGGAAGGCTACACCTTC. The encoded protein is CASSQQGAEGYTF.